The 29 T cell receptor beta chains reported below all come from one sample, sequenced in a study of a mutant IDH1 vaccine in newly diagnosed glioma. Antigen specificity for these receptors is unknown. Libraries were prepared by immunoSEQ multiplex PCR; TCRdb keeps only in-frame clonotypes and omits some of them. This sample has tens of thousands of clones, with about four fifths found just once. The time point denotes: week 35, safety follow-up. With topical imiquimod, each dose of the vaccine consisted of 300 ug of mutant IDH1 20-mer peptide. This specimen was PBMCs, taken from a glioma patient whose treatment included an IDH1 peptide vaccine. These receptors came from a man in his forties with glioma.

The chain combines TRBV6-6 with TRBJ2-2, with D maybe TRBD2 (5 bases). Looked up from germline, CDR1 is MNHNY and CDR2 is SVGAGI (reference sequence). CDR3 length equals 14 residues. Trimming removed 4 bases from V and 4 bases from J, with 10 bases in between. This chain's CDR3 is CASSSGLATGELFF. CDR3 DNA sequence: TGTGCCAGCAGTTCCGGACTGGCCACCGGGGAGCTGTTTTTT.

This chain joins TRBV6-6 and TRBJ2-5, with 10 positions matching TRBD2. This CDR3 is built from 15 residues. The J segment lost 5 bases and the V segment lost 4 bases, leaving 7 bases of the junction unmatched. The V gene's germline CDR1 is MNHNY and CDR2 SVGAGI (reference sequence). The CDR3, as DNA: TGTGCCAGCAGTTCGAGCGGGGGGGCCCTGGAGACCCAGTACTTC. Its protein product is CASSSSGGALETQYF.

The chain combines TRBV7-2 with TRBJ2-1; 7 nucleotides line up with TRBD2. V was clipped by 4 bases and J by 3 bases; unmatched bases: 0. CDR1 is SGHTA and CDR2 is FQGNSA in the germline V gene. This CDR3 spans 13 amino acids. CDR3 DNA sequence: TGTGCCAGCAGCTCTAGCGGCTACAATGAGCAGTTCTTC. It translates to CASSSSGYNEQFF. The variable domain in full, with the rest retrieved from reference TRBV7-2 and TRBJ2-1, is GAGVSQSPSNKVTEKGKDVELRCDPISGHTALYWYRQSLGQGLEFLIYFQGNSAPDKSGLPSDRFSAERTGGSVSTLTIQRTQQEDSAVYLCASSSSGYNEQFFGPGTRLTVL.

This clone was observed a single time. V gene TRBV11-2 combines with J gene TRBJ2-7; possibly TRBD2 for D (6 bases). V was cut by 5 bases and J by 3 bases, with 11 bases left in between. From germline, CDR1 is SGHAT and CDR2 FQNNGV. The CDR3 is 13 amino acids. The CDR3, as DNA: TGTGCCAGCAGCCGGGGGACCCACTACGAGCAGTACTTC. It codes for CASSRGTHYEQYF.

In its sample, this clone is medium-sized. The V gene is TRBV7-2, the J gene TRBJ2-3; D possibly corresponds to TRBD1 (7 bases). This CDR3 has 16 residues. Germline V lookup: CDR1 SGHTA, CDR2 FQGNSA. V lost 5 bases to trimming and J lost 0 bases, with 15 bases between them. CDR3 nucleotide sequence: TGTGCCAGCAGCGCCAGACAGGGAGGTAGCACAGATACGCAGTATTTT. Protein product: CASSARQGGSTDTQYF.

The gene calls are TRBV18 and TRBJ1-1; D is perhaps TRBD1 (6 bases). The germline V gene has CDR1 KGHSH and CDR2 LQKENI. The CDR3 loop spans 16 amino acids. V lost 3 bases, J lost 0 bases, and 14 bases lay in between. In nucleotides, the CDR3 is TGTGCCAGCTCACCGGACATGGGGGGCATGAACACTGAAGCTTTCTTT. Its translation is CASSPDMGGMNTEAFF.

The chain recombines TRBV30 with TRBJ2-2, with a possible D match to TRBD1 (6 bases). The CDR3 runs to 14 residues. Trimming removed 4 bases from V and 1 base from J, with 10 bases in between. The germline gives CDR1 GTSNPN, CDR2 SVGIG (reference sequence). In DNA, the CDR3 is TGTGCCTGGATGAGAGGGGGGAACACCGGGGAGCTGTTTTTT. It encodes CAWMRGGNTGELFF.

This rearrangement joins TRBV2 to TRBJ1-5, with D hard to call. With 4 bases removed from V and 7 bases from J, the gap between germline ends came to 11 bases. Looked up from germline, CDR1 is SNHLY and CDR2 is FYNNEI. The CDR3 extends over 13 amino acids. The CDR3 sequence is CASSVSKGQPQHF. Written as DNA, the CDR3 is TGTGCCAGCAGTGTTTCTAAGGGACAGCCCCAGCATTTT.

This sequence joins TRBV19 and TRBJ2-2, with D perhaps matching TRBD1 (5 bases). Germline V gene data show CDR1 as LNHDA and CDR2 as SQIVND (reference sequence). The CDR3 length is 15 residues. Trimming removed 3 bases from V and 0 bases from J, with 8 bases in between. The CDR3 here is CASSIYRTNTGELFF. The CDR3 DNA is TGTGCCAGTAGTATCTACAGGACGAACACCGGGGAGCTGTTTTTT.

The chain has TRBV5-6 and TRBJ2-7, with D possibly being TRBD1 (5 bases). The V end lost 0 bases, the J end lost 3 bases, and 10 bases lay between the germline ends. Germline V gives CDR1 SGHDT, CDR2 YYEEEE. This CDR3 is 14 amino acids long. The CDR3 nucleotides read TGTGCCAGCAGCTTGGTTCAGGGAATCTACGAGCAGTACTTC. Translated, it gives CASSLVQGIYEQYF.

This clone was counted once. This sequence joins TRBV28 and TRBJ1-1, with 12 bases that match TRBD1. Trimming at V came to 6 bases and at J to 4 bases, leaving 9 bases not matched to a gene. The germline gives CDR1 MDHEN, CDR2 SYDVKM. The CDR3 extends over 16 amino acids. CDR3 bases: TGTGCCAGCAGCCGTAGGGACAGGGGGCTGGGCACTGAAGCTTTCTTT. It specifies CASSRRDRGLGTEAFF. The entire variable domain, with the rest obtained from reference TRBV28 and TRBJ1-1, is as follows: DVKVTQSSRYLVKRTGEKVFLECVQDMDHENMFWYRQDPGLGLRLIYFSYDVKMKEKGDIPEGYSVSREKKERFSLILESASTNQTSMYLCASSRRDRGLGTEAFFGQGTRLTVV.

V and J are TRBV19 and TRBJ2-5; 9 bases fit TRBD2. Gene TRBJ2-7 matches the end of the DNA better, so the J call may be wrong. Germline V gene sequence: CDR1 LNHDA, CDR2 SQIVND (reference sequence). The CDR3 loop spans 14 amino acids. For the CDR3, the DNA is TGTGCCAGTAGTATTTTAGCGGGAGTCCACGAGCAGTACTTC. It codes for CASSILAGVHEQYF.

The J gene is TRBJ2-3, the V gene TRBV7-2, with D possibly matching TRBD1 (6 bases). CDR1 is SGHTA, CDR2 FQGNSA, per germline. The CDR3 contains 15 residues. Trimming pared 6 bases from V and 0 bases from J, leaving 13 bases between. CDR3 coding DNA: TGTGCCAGCAGGCGGACCGGGACAAGCACAGATACGCAGTATTTT. Translation: CASRRTGTSTDTQYF.

The rearrangement uses TRBV9 and TRBJ2-1; no definite D call. Germline V gives CDR1 SGDLS, CDR2 YYNGEE. This CDR3 has 13 residues. The germline V and J ends were trimmed by 0 bases and 10 bases, with 11 bases remaining between them. The CDR3 DNA reads as TGTGCCAGCAGCGTAGCTAGTCTTGGAGAGCAGTTCTTC. It codes for CASSVASLGEQFF.

This clone was picked up a small number of times. The chain recombines TRBV7-6 with TRBJ2-5; TRBD1 is a possible D gene (8 bases). V shed 4 bases and J shed 5 bases, with 14 bases lying between them. The CDR3 covers 14 residues. From germline, CDR1 is SGHVS and CDR2 FNYEAQ. CDR3 nucleotide sequence: TGTGCCAGCAGCTCCCACAGGGGGGGGGAGACCCAGTACTTC. Amino acid sequence: CASSSHRGGETQYF.

This rearrangement joins TRBV10-3 to TRBJ2-7, with D hard to call. This CDR3 contains 14 residues. Looked up from germline, CDR1 is ENHRY and CDR2 is SYGVKD. Deletions cut 11 bases from V and 4 bases from J, with 21 bases between. CDR3 amino acids: CASTVATGGYEQYF. The CDR3, as DNA: TGTGCCTCAACAGTCGCTACGGGTGGGTACGAGCAGTACTTC.

V and J are TRBV30 and TRBJ2-1, with D perhaps matching TRBD2 (6 bases). In germline, CDR1 is GTSNPN, CDR2 SVGIG (reference sequence). The V end was cut by 7 bases, the J end by 6 bases, with 7 bases between. CDR3 length: 10 amino acids. CDR3 residues: CASGLNEQFF. CDR3 DNA sequence: TGTGCCTCGGGACTCAATGAGCAGTTCTTC.

The chain carries TRBV2 and TRBJ2-5; TRBD2 is a possible D gene (6 bases). The V and J ends lost 6 bases and 5 bases respectively, with 16 bases between them. The V gene's germline CDR1 is SNHLY and CDR2 FYNNEI. The CDR3 is 14 amino acids. The CDR3 is CASRRVAGSETQYF. The CDR3 nucleotides are TGTGCCAGCAGGCGGGTCGCGGGGAGTGAGACCCAGTACTTC.

The chain combines TRBV7-9 with TRBJ2-3; D is ambiguous. The CDR3 loop spans 14 amino acids. Germline CDR1 and CDR2: SEHNR and FQNEAQ (reference sequence). Deletions cut 6 bases from V and 1 base from J, with 11 bases between. The CDR3 region is CASSFTTGTDTQYF. CDR3 DNA: TGTGCCAGCAGTTTCACAACGGGCACAGATACGCAGTATTTT.

This sequence joins TRBV4-2 and TRBJ2-3; 7 nucleotides match TRBD2. Germline lookup yields CDR1 LGHNA and CDR2 YNFKEQ. The CDR3 totals 16 residues. V lost 4 bases, J lost 4 bases, and 11 bases stayed unmatched. Written as DNA, the CDR3 is TGTGCCAGCAGCCTCTCGGGAGGACCCGAGGCAGATACGCAGTATTTT. Amino acids: CASSLSGGPEADTQYF.

The V and J genes are TRBV7-2 and TRBJ2-7; D unresolved. The CDR3 spans 15 residues. The germline CDR1 and CDR2 sequences are SGHTA and FQGNSA. The V gene lost 7 bases and the J gene lost 2 bases, with 18 bases spanning the gap. The CDR3 here is CASTLGSERAYEQYF. The DNA of the CDR3 is TGTGCCAGCACCTTGGGCAGTGAACGGGCCTACGAGCAGTACTTC. The full variable domain, in which reference TRBV7-2 and TRBJ2-7 provide the parts outside the CDR3, is GAGVSQSPSNKVTEKGKDVELRCDPISGHTALYWYRQSLGQGLEFLIYFQGNSAPDKSGLPSDRFSAERTGGSVSTLTIQRTQQEDSAVYLCASTLGSERAYEQYFGPGTRLTVT.

V usage is TRBV4-2 and J usage is TRBJ1-1, with D maybe TRBD1 (6 bases). V lost 0 bases to trimming and J lost 5 bases, with 13 bases between them. Germline-derived CDR1 and CDR2 are LGHNA and YNFKEQ. This CDR3 region has 15 residues. DNA for the CDR3: TGTGCCAGCAGCCAAGATTTACGGGGGCGTACTGAAGCTTTCTTT. The encoded protein is CASSQDLRGRTEAFF.

The chain couples TRBV30 to TRBJ2-7; a weak D match, TRBD1 (5 bases). CDR1 and CDR2 from the germline V gene are GTSNPN and SVGIG (reference sequence). V lost 1 base to trimming and J lost 6 bases, with 10 bases between them. The CDR3 covers 12 residues. CDR3 residues: CAWSELGVEQYF. The CDR3 nucleotides are TGTGCCTGGAGTGAGCTAGGGGTCGAGCAGTACTTC.

The chain is built from TRBV19 and TRBJ2-6, with 9 bases that match TRBD1. CDR1 LNHDA and CDR2 SQIVND come from the germline V gene (reference sequence). The trim removed 4 bases at V and 4 bases at J, leaving 8 bases unmatched. CDR3 size: 17 residues. The CDR3: CASSKPGQGPGANVLTF. The CDR3 DNA reads as TGTGCCAGTAGTAAGCCGGGACAGGGCCCAGGGGCCAACGTCCTGACTTTC.

The chain uses TRBV2 and TRBJ2-1; 7 bases match TRBD1. CDR3 length equals 15 residues. The J segment lost 0 bases and the V segment lost 6 bases, leaving 5 bases of the junction unmatched. Germline CDR1 is SNHLY and CDR2 is FYNNEI. DNA of the CDR3: TGTGCCAGCAGGTTGGGACAGAGCTCCTACAATGAGCAGTTCTTC. Its translation: CASRLGQSSYNEQFF.

V gene TRBV5-5 combines with J gene TRBJ1-2; 7 bases agree with TRBD1. V dropped 1 base and J dropped 1; count of bases not matched to a gene: 4. The CDR3 is made up of 15 amino acids. Germline V gene sequence: CDR1 SGHKS, CDR2 YYEKEE (reference sequence). The CDR3 coding sequence is TGTGCCAGCAGCTTGCCGGGACAGCTTAACTATGGCTACACCTTC. This sequence encodes CASSLPGQLNYGYTF.

This clone was seen only a few times. V gene TRBV30 combines with J gene TRBJ1-5; the D is unclear. The germline V gene encodes CDR1 GTSNPN and CDR2 SVGIG (reference sequence). The V and J ends lost 0 bases and 3 bases respectively, with 3 bases between them. The CDR3 totals 12 residues. CDR3 amino acids: CAWSVPNQPQHF. Written as DNA, the CDR3 is TGTGCCTGGAGTGTACCCAATCAGCCCCAGCATTTT.

The chain employs TRBV6-6 and TRBJ2-3; D unresolved. CDR1 MNHNY and CDR2 SVGAGI come from the germline V gene (reference sequence). V was cut by 7 bases and J by 0 bases, with 8 bases left in between. The CDR3 is made up of 13 amino acids. The CDR3 nucleotides are TGTGCCAGCACCCCTCGGAGCACAGATACGCAGTATTTT. Translation gives CASTPRSTDTQYF.

The chain couples TRBV5-1 to TRBJ2-3; 10 bases align to TRBD2. This CDR3 has 18 amino acids. Germline CDR1 reads SGHRS; CDR2 reads YFSETQ. The junction had 9 bases not matched to a gene; V was cut back by 0 bases and J by 2 bases. Written as DNA, the CDR3 is TGCGCCAGCAGCTTGGGTAGCGGGGGGACCCAAATCACAGATACGCAGTATTTT. Amino acids: CASSLGSGGTQITDTQYF.